This T cell receptor (beta chain) was identified in a study of cytomegalovirus exposure and HLA in healthy donors (dated by TCRdb to about 2017). About the study as a whole: According to an earlier analysis of 450 to 650 of the donors, 150 million to 200 million T cells yielded approximately 120 million unique TCR beta sequences and roughly 280 Gb of sequence data. About 280 gigabases of sequencing data and 80 million or so unique TCR sequences were included in an early release covering 550 to 650 HLA-typed donors. Among the roughly 400 genotyped donors, around 81% belonged to the genetic ancestry cluster associated with self-reported Caucasian donors. The aim of the study was to test whether cataloging public T cell receptors could identify signatures of past pathogen exposure. Using immunosequencing, the study profiled T cell repertoires from around 680 subjects and related those repertoires to cytomegalovirus serostatus. Besides the first cohort of under 700 subjects, a separate validation cohort made up of roughly 120 different subjects was used. To predict cytomegalovirus infection status, the study brought together high-throughput TCR immunosequencing, statistical association of individual TCRs with disease status, and machine learning. A later analysis re-examined previously published TCR beta repertoires from just over 650 donors and added high-resolution HLA genotyping to investigate patterns of TCR occurrence. Rather than drawing on any new phenotypic data, the later analysis identified candidate immune exposures from TCR beta sequences and the way those sequences occurred across donors. An earlier analysis of 587 of the donors applied high-throughput TCR beta sequencing to assess whether each TCR beta V gene segment acted as functional or pseudogenic. Alongside the repertoire data, information on donor age, sex, ethnicity and CMV serostatus was compiled. A later genetic analysis took genome-wide SNP genotypes for 398 of the 666 donors and used that subset as a discovery cohort. Every discovery cohort repertoire had been produced on one sequencing platform. HLA typing covered class I and class II loci at four-digit resolution. The number of typed donors differed by locus: about 620-640 for A, B, C, DRB1 and DQB1; 500 to 550 for DQA1; around 610 for DPA1; and about 450 for DPB1. Because of strong linkage in the cohort, roughly five DR-DQ haplotypes were treated as single units for association and clustering. Among some 400 genotyped donors of the cohort, an average of around 250,000 unique TCR beta nucleotide sequences was sequenced per donor, of which about 19% were non-productive.

The cohort was made up of about 670 healthy bone marrow donors. At the time of sampling, every cohort member was nominally healthy, though immune exposures that went unrecorded were likely present. The donor was CMV seropositive and was included in the group of 270 or so seropositive cohort members. A peripheral blood sample was provided by each donor, and peripheral blood mononuclear cells were used for TCR beta sequencing. The Qiagen DNeasy Blood Extraction Kit was used to extract genomic DNA from the blood cell samples. Summary of the overall study and its limitations: Most TCR sequences were observed very rarely across donors, whereas some public TCRs were present in many individuals. Sequencing depth was assumed to be roughly uniform across donors in the presence/absence analyses, though that assumption may not hold. Some IMGT-functional V segments, including TRBV6-2 and TRBV6-3, could not be distinguished by the 87-base-pair reads and were therefore excluded. In an earlier analysis of some 500 of the donors, most TCR beta V segments were observed in productive rearrangements about 90% or about 30% of the time, broadly matching IMGT annotations. A total of about 150 TCR beta chains were listed by the study as associated with cytomegalovirus. In a later analysis, most CMV-associated TCR beta chains were found to appear HLA-restricted, with HLA associations seemingly driven largely by CMV exposure. For the cohort, immune exposure information was limited to CMV serostatus. Compared with equally common non-associated chains, HLA-associated TCR beta chains in a later analysis were more clonally expanded and had lower generation probabilities. A later genetic analysis reported fewer N-insertions in productive TCRs among donors in an Asian-associated ancestry cluster than the roughly 620-donor mean. Correlated functional status among segregating V segments might reflect linkage disequilibrium, but an unknown experimental factor could not be ruled out. Several of the top co-occurrence clusters appeared to be linked to parvovirus B19, influenza, CMV and Epstein-Barr virus, according to a later analysis. Because some donors lacked HLA typing at each locus, the association tests relied only on the typed subset. The classifier was reported to diagnose cytomegalovirus status with high specificity and sensitivity in both the original and validation cohorts. A cluster of highly shared sequence variants was judged likely to represent a technical artifact of the sequencing pipeline. This cohort had only TCR beta chains sequenced, and the lack of alpha or paired-chain data limited which features could be detected. In a later analysis, the rate of TCR association differed among HLA loci, with DRB1 alleles having the most associated TCRs and HLA-C alleles having the fewest. V-gene and J-gene trimming of TCR beta chains was associated with a missense DCLRE1C variant in a later genetic analysis, and the association was replicated in an independent cohort. Because counts were too low, 15 to 20 rarely observed V segments, including chromosome 9 orphons, were excluded from the earlier analysis of some 590 of the donors. Assigning TCR associations to individual alleles was difficult when HLA alleles, especially DR and DQ, strongly co-occurred. A further reported finding was that TCR beta sequences accurately predicted the HLA-A and HLA-B alleles for most subjects in the first cohort. At a false discovery rate of 0.05, a later analysis linked around 15,000 TCR beta sequences to specific HLA alleles. It was suggested by the authors that the approach could potentially be generalized to other disease states and immunological phenotypes. A few of the identified cytomegalovirus-associated TCR beta chains were confirmed in vitro to be specific for cytomegalovirus antigens.

The method behind the library was the immunoSEQ multiplex PCR assay. For the multiplex PCR, a mixture combining 60 forward primers for TCR Vbeta segments and 13 reverse primers for TCR Jbeta segments was used. A multiplex PCR assay on genomic DNA amplified the CDR3 region of rearranged TCR beta genes. The amplified TCR beta libraries were sequenced on the Illumina HiSeq System as 87-base-pair reads. The study's own analysis went as follows. A later analysis counted tens of millions of unique TCR beta chains across the 666 repertoires, and 10 million to 11 million of these chains were shared by at least two donors. Raw reads were error-corrected and collapsed into unique sequences with a nearest-neighbor algorithm that merged closely related sequences to remove PCR and sequencing errors. Alignment of CDR3 sequences to IMGT reference sequences was used to assign V, D and J gene segments. For a sequence to be retained, a match of at least six nucleotides was required to both a V gene segment and a J gene segment. Rearrangements were called productive when the CDR3 lacked stop codons and stayed in frame with V and J; all others were non-productive. Following IMGT convention, CDR3 was defined as the stretch from the second conserved V-encoded cysteine up to the conserved J-encoded phenylalanine. In an earlier analysis of around 570 of the donors, sequences lacking an unambiguous match to a single V gene segment were excluded. In an earlier analysis of several hundred of the donors, V segments were called functional above 56.7% productive rearrangements and were called segregating when the between-donor standard deviation exceeded 5%. A statistical classification framework was developed to diagnose cytomegalovirus status using the catalog of TCR beta chain sequences. A later analysis assigned V and J genes by comparing TCR nucleotide sequences with IMGT/GENE-DB human TR gene sequences. A later analysis assigned CDR3 sequences and most-parsimonious VDJ recombination scenarios with the TCRdist pipeline. A later analysis defined each TCR beta chain by its CDR3 amino acid sequence plus V-gene family, and excluded reads lacking a unique V-gene family. To address suspected cross-contamination and a sequencing artifact, a later analysis removed 450 to 700 highly shared, low-generation-probability nucleotide sequences. For each public chain, a later analysis derived a clonal expansion index from normalized ranks of inferred template counts within each repertoire. In a later analysis, generation probabilities were computed using a VDJ recombination model fitted to out-of-frame rearrangements, and the results were checked against IGoR. Hypergeometric tests were used in a later analysis to score TCR-TCR, TCR-HLA and TCR-CMV co-occurrence, with a repertoire-size bias correction applied to the TCR pairs. To estimate false discovery rates, a later analysis permuted the HLA or CMV assignments 20 times. In a later analysis, co-occurring TCRs were grouped with DBSCAN, and TCRdist sequence similarity was added when clustering was performed within HLA-allele-positive subsets. Co-occurrence clustering excluded repertoires with fewer than 30,000 or more than 120,000 public chains, plus five with anomalous nucleotide sharing. TCRdb re-hosts the immuneACCESS table, in-frame sequences only. Its copies lack some clones; in the studies checked, an unresolved V gene accounts for under half of them, and the cause for the rest is not known. Clone size and the V and J calls come from that table; the DNA yielded D and trimming. This sample holds about 96,000 clones; 65% to 75% were observed only once. Roughly 3% of the sample is held by the ten biggest clonotypes.

The CDR1 and CDR2 encoded by the germline V gene are SQVTM and ANQGSEA. The CDR3 has 16 amino acids, counting the end cysteine and phenylalanine. The CDR3 DNA has 48 bases and is translated from base 1. The germline V and J ends show losses of 4 bases and 4 bases respectively, and no gene match explains 13 bases of the junction. Concerning this clone itself: This receptor's antigen is unknown. Base qualities are not provided; no much larger clone lies one nucleotide away.

In this chain, TRBV29-1 is recombined with TRBJ1-1, with TRBD1 identical over 9 junction bases. Sequencing was performed on PBMCs. The TCR sequence derives from a female donor in good health and CMV-seropositive. For the CDR3, the sequence is CSVGGRLGQGGTEAFF. The sequenced DNA is TGCAGCGTTGGGGGGCGTTTGGGACAGGGAGGCACTGAAGCTTTCTTT.